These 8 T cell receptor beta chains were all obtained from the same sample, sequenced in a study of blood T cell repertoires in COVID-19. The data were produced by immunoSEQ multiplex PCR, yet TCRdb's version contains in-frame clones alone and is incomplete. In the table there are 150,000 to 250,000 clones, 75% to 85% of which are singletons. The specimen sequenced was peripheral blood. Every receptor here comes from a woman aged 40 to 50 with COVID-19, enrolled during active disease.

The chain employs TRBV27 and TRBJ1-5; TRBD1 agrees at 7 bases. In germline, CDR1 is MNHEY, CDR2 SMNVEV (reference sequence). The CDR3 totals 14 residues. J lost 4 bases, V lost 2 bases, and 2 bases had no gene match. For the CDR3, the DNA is TGTGCCAGCAGTTTACTCAGGGGGAATCAGCCCCAGCATTTT. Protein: CASSLLRGNQPQHF.

The DNA of the CDR3 is TGCAGTGCTAGTCTATATCGTAAGACAGGGGAATTTAGCAATCAGCCCCAGCATTTT. It encodes CSASLYRKTGEFSNQPQHF. The J gene is TRBJ1-5, the V gene TRBV20-1; TRBD1 matches 8 bases. The length of the CDR3 is 19 residues. Germline V CDR1 and CDR2: DFQATT, SNEGSKA (reference sequence). V lost 3 bases and J lost 0; bases outside the gene matches: 16.

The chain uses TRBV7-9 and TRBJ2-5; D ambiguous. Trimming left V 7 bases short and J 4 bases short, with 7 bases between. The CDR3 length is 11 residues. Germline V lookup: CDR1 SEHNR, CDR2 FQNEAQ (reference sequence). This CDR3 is CASTRGETQYF. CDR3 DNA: TGTGCCAGCACCCGAGGAGAGACCCAGTACTTC.

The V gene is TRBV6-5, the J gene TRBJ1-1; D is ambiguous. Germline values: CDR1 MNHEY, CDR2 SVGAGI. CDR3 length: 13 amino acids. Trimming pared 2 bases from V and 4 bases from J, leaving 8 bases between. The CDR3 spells CASSYSPGTEAFF. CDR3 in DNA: TGTGCCAGCAGTTACAGTCCGGGCACTGAAGCTTTCTTT.

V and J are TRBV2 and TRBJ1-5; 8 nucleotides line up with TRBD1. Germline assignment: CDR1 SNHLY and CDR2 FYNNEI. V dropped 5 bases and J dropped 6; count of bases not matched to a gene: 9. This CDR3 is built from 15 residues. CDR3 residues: CASSPTGGGGQPQHF. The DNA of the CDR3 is TGTGCCAGCAGTCCTACAGGGGGGGGAGGTCAGCCCCAGCATTTT.

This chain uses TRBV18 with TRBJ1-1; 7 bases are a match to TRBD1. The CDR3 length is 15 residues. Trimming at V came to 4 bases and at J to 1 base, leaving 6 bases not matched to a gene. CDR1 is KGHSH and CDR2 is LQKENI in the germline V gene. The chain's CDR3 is CASSQRQGSNTEAFF. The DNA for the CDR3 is TGTGCCAGCTCACAACGACAGGGCTCGAACACTGAAGCTTTCTTT.

This CDR3 is CASSFLAGGHPYEQYF. The DNA of the CDR3 is TGTGCCAGCAGTTTTCTAGCGGGGGGGCACCCCTACGAGCAGTACTTC. The rearrangement uses TRBV27 and TRBJ2-7, with 12 nucleotides matching TRBD2. The CDR3 extends over 16 amino acids. CDR1 is MNHEY and CDR2 is SMNVEV in the germline V gene (reference sequence). The V and J ends lost 3 bases and 2 bases, in that order; junction bases with no gene match: 5.

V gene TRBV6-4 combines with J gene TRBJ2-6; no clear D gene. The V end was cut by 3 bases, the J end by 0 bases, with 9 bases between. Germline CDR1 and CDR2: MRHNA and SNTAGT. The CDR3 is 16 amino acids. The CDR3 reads CASSERISSGANVLTF. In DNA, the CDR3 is TGTGCCAGCAGTGAACGTATTAGCTCTGGGGCCAACGTCCTGACTTTC.